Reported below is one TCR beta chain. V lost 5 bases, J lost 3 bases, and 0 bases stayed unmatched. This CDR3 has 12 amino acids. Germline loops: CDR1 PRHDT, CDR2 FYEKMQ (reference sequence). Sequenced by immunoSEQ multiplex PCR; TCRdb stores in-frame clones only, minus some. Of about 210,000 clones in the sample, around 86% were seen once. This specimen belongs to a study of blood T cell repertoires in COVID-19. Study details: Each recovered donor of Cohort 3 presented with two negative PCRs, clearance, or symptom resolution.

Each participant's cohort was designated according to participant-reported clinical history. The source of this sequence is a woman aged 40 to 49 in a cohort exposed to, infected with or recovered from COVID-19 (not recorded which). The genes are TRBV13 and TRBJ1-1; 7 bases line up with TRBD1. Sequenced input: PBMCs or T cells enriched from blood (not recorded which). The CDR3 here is CASSDRDTEAFF. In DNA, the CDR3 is TGTGCCAGCAGCGACAGGGACACTGAAGCTTTCTTT.